The present entry profiles one T cell receptor beta chain with its context. Its antigen is still unknown. Unique molecular identifiers were added to individual cDNA molecules. TCRdb re-analysed the 5' RACE reads in MiXCR, keeping a single row per CDR3 protein. The table includes fewer than 90,000 distinct CDR3 sequences, 11% to 15% detected once. In germline, CDR1 is MGHRA, CDR2 YSYEKL. CDR3 length equals 15 residues. Trimming left V 3 bases short and J 0 bases short, with 12 bases between. The data were obtained in a study of early T cells in non-severe SARS-CoV-2 infection. Whole-study context: The study sequenced bulk RNA from unsorted whole blood, with chains unpaired.

Study-wide findings and caveats: VDJdb-based annotation leaned toward anti-spike CD8 responses and missed private and CD4 specificities.

The sequencing input was whole blood. This TCR was sampled from an adult who was a healthcare worker with PCR-confirmed SARS-CoV-2 infection or an uninfected control (not recorded which). The genes are TRBV4-1 and TRBJ2-7; no firm D call. The CDR3, as DNA: TGCGCCAGCAGCCAGCCCCGGGCTAACTCCTACGAGCAGTACTTC. This sequence encodes CASSQPRANSYEQYF.